Each of the 31 T cell receptor beta chains below was sequenced from the same sample in a study of blood T cell repertoires in COVID-19. The assay was immunoSEQ multiplex PCR, and TCRdb's table has in-frame clones only and misses some. The sample includes roughly 150,000 clones, around four fifths seen only once; the top ten take about 4.3%. Sequenced material: peripheral blood. The receptors come from an elderly woman with acute or convalescent COVID-19.

The genes are TRBV19 and TRBJ2-1; no clear D. CDR3 length: 16 amino acids. In germline, CDR1 is LNHDA, CDR2 SQIVND (reference sequence). The V and J ends lost 3 bases and 6 bases respectively, with 18 bases between them. The CDR3 protein is CASSILGLVDSNEQFF. The CDR3 nucleotides read TGTGCCAGTAGTATTCTAGGATTAGTCGACTCCAATGAGCAGTTCTTC.

The chain employs TRBV7-9 and TRBJ2-1; the match to TRBD2 covers 7 bases. The junction had 5 bases not matched to a gene; V was cut back by 5 bases and J by 10 bases. In germline, CDR1 is SEHNR, CDR2 FQNEAQ (reference sequence). CDR3 length: 12 amino acids. CDR3 sequence reads: CASSIVGGEQFF. The CDR3 coding sequence is TGTGCCAGCAGCATTGTCGGGGGGGAGCAGTTCTTC.

The chain employs TRBV5-1 and TRBJ2-7, with a possible D match to TRBD1 (6 bases). Germline V gene data show CDR1 as SGHRS and CDR2 as YFSETQ. This CDR3 comprises 11 residues. Trimming cost V 6 bases and J 5 bases, with 9 bases left between them. The CDR3 DNA reads TGCGCCAGCACACAGGGTCACGAGCAGTACTTC. This gives the protein CASTQGHEQYF. Variable domain in full (rest from reference TRBV5-1 and TRBJ2-7): KAGVTQTPRYLIKTRGQQVTLSCSPISGHRSVSWYQQTPGQGLQFLFEYFSETQRNKGNFPGRFSGRQFSNSRSEMNVSTLELGDSALYLCASTQGHEQYFGPGTRLTVT.

The chain has TRBV6-5 and TRBJ1-5; 7 bases line up with TRBD1. The germline V gene has CDR1 MNHEY and CDR2 SVGAGI. The CDR3 has 15 amino acids. The junction had 6 bases not matched to a gene; V was cut back by 5 bases and J by 2 bases. In DNA, the CDR3 is TGTGCCAGCAGTATCTCCGGGACAGGCAATCAGCCCCAGCATTTT. It encodes CASSISGTGNQPQHF.

The V gene is TRBV27, the J gene TRBJ2-7; 9 nucleotides match TRBD1. CDR1 is MNHEY and CDR2 is SMNVEV in the germline V gene (reference sequence). The junction had 1 base not matched to a gene; V was cut back by 4 bases and J by 3 bases. The CDR3 totals 13 residues. The CDR3 is CASSWGQGYEQYF. The CDR3 DNA follows: TGTGCCAGCAGTTGGGGACAGGGCTACGAGCAGTACTTC.

The table lists this clone with a few counts. This sequence joins TRBV5-1 and TRBJ1-1; D may be TRBD1 (6 bases). The CDR3 totals 15 residues. The germline CDR1 and CDR2 sequences are SGHRS and YFSETQ. V lost 4 bases and J 0 bases, leaving 13 bases between the germline ends. As DNA, the CDR3 is TGCGCCAGCAGCGTAATCAGGGGCCTGAACACTGAAGCTTTCTTT. Protein product: CASSVIRGLNTEAFF.

This clone was picked up a small number of times. The chain links TRBV13 to TRBJ2-3; 14 nucleotides align to TRBD2. The trim removed 5 bases at V and 9 bases at J, leaving 10 bases unmatched. This CDR3 has 16 residues. Germline assignment: CDR1 PRHDT and CDR2 FYEKMQ (reference sequence). CDR3 sequence (DNA): TGTGCCAGCAGCCCTGGGACTAGCGGGAGAAGGATAACGCAGTATTTT. Encoded protein: CASSPGTSGRRITQYF.

This chain uses TRBV2 with TRBJ2-3, with 7 nucleotides matching TRBD2. This CDR3 has 15 amino acids. CDR1 is SNHLY and CDR2 is FYNNEI in the germline V gene. Unmatched junction bases numbered 7, after V lost 3 bases and J lost 4 bases. The CDR3 DNA follows: TGTGCCAGCAGTGAGGCCGGCGGGAGCTCAGATACGCAGTATTTT. Protein sequence: CASSEAGGSSDTQYF.

The chain employs TRBV2 and TRBJ2-5, with 7 positions matching TRBD2. V shed 8 bases, J shed 5 bases, and the junction held 5 bases outside the gene matches. The germline gives CDR1 SNHLY, CDR2 FYNNEI. The CDR3 covers 12 residues. CDR3 nucleotide sequence: TGTGCCAGCCTGGGAGGGATCGAGACCCAGTACTTC. Its protein is CASLGGIETQYF.

The chain uses TRBV7-9 and TRBJ2-1; TRBD2 matches at 11 bases. J was trimmed by 8 bases and V by 4 bases; bases with no gene match: 16. This CDR3 region has 18 residues. CDR1 is SEHNR and CDR2 is FQNEAQ in the germline V gene (reference sequence). The CDR3 bases are TGTGCCAGCAGCTCATACCCATTTCTAGCGGGAGGTAGGGATGAGCAGTTCTTC. The encoded protein is CASSSYPFLAGGRDEQFF.

V is TRBV2 and J is TRBJ2-2; TRBD2 agrees at 10 bases. CDR1 SNHLY and CDR2 FYNNEI come from the germline V gene. The CDR3 is made up of 16 amino acids. J was trimmed by 2 bases and V by 8 bases; bases with no gene match: 8. CDR3 residues: CASRRLAGANTGELFF. CDR3 nucleotides: TGTGCCAGCCGACGGCTAGCGGGGGCTAACACCGGGGAGCTGTTTTTT.

The chain's CDR3 is CATSDSQGGNYGYTF. The CDR3 DNA reads TGTGCCACCAGTGATTCTCAAGGGGGTAACTATGGCTACACCTTC. V usage is TRBV24-1 and J usage is TRBJ1-2, with a possible D match to TRBD1 (6 bases). With 2 bases removed from V and 1 base from J, the gap between germline ends came to 10 bases. The CDR3 runs 15 residues. Per the germline V gene, CDR1 is KGHDR and CDR2 is SFDVKD.

The J gene is TRBJ1-2, the V gene TRBV6-5; TRBD1 agrees at 7 bases. Germline trimming cut 6 bases from V and 8 bases from J; bases unmatched to any gene: 9. The length of the CDR3 is 13 residues. In germline, CDR1 is MNHEY, CDR2 SVGAGI. The CDR3 reads CASRSDRAGGYTF. The DNA of the CDR3 is TGTGCCAGCAGATCAGACAGGGCAGGAGGCTACACCTTC.

The chain employs TRBV5-1 and TRBJ2-2, with D possibly matching TRBD2 (5 bases). This CDR3 comprises 14 residues. CDR1 is SGHRS and CDR2 is YFSETQ in the germline V gene. V was shortened by 0 bases and J by 3 bases, with 6 bases between the two germline ends. This CDR3 is CASSLAGYTGELFF. The CDR3 coding sequence is TGCGCCAGCAGCTTGGCGGGGTACACCGGGGAGCTGTTTTTT.

The V gene is TRBV2, the J gene TRBJ2-2; 13 nucleotides agree with TRBD2. Per germline, CDR1 SNHLY and CDR2 FYNNEI. The CDR3 length is 16 residues. V trimming: 4 bases; J trimming: 7 bases; junction bases outside the gene matches: 6. The CDR3 here is CASSGTSGGKYGELFF. As DNA, the CDR3 is TGTGCCAGCAGTGGGACTAGCGGGGGAAAGTACGGGGAGCTGTTTTTT.

The rearrangement joins TRBV12-3 or TRBV12-4 to TRBJ2-5; D not resolved. CDR3 size: 13 residues. The ends were cut back, 1 base at V and 1 base at J, with 4 bases in the middle. This CDR3 is CASSLGLQETQYF. CDR3 coding DNA: TGTGCCAGCAGTTTAGGACTCCAAGAGACCCAGTACTTC.

The chain carries TRBV11-2 and TRBJ2-5; TRBD1 is a possible D gene (6 bases). The CDR3 has 13 residues. Trimming pared 5 bases from V and 5 bases from J, leaving 12 bases between. The germline gives CDR1 SGHAT, CDR2 FQNNGV. In DNA, the CDR3 is TGTGCCAGCAGCCAAACAGGGTCGGAGACCCAGTACTTC. Translated, it gives CASSQTGSETQYF.

This chain joins TRBV2 and TRBJ2-5; 7 bases map to TRBD2. This CDR3 has 15 residues. Germline V lookup: CDR1 SNHLY, CDR2 FYNNEI. V shed 6 bases, J shed 1 base, and the junction held 8 bases outside the gene matches. The CDR3 DNA reads TGTGCCAGCAGCCGGGCTAGCGGCGTCCAAGAGACCCAGTACTTC. Encoded protein: CASSRASGVQETQYF.

This clone is a singleton in its sample. This rearrangement joins TRBV15 to TRBJ2-3; D remains ambiguous. CDR1 is LNHNV, CDR2 YYDKDF, per germline (reference sequence). V was trimmed by 0 bases and J by 5 bases, leaving 18 bases between them. CDR3 length: 17 residues. CDR3 coding DNA: TGTGCCACCAGCAGAGATCCCCTCCGGCTACGACAAGATACGCAGTATTTT. Its protein is CATSRDPLRLRQDTQYF.

The gene calls are TRBV4-1 and TRBJ2-7; 9 bases match TRBD1. Germline V gene data show CDR1 as MGHRA and CDR2 as YSYEKL. J was trimmed by 4 bases and V by 0 bases; bases with no gene match: 10. The length of the CDR3 is 17 residues. For the CDR3, the DNA is TGCGCCAGCAGCCAAGAGAGTCCCGGGACAGGGCCTTACGAGCAGTACTTC. It encodes CASSQESPGTGPYEQYF.

J is TRBJ2-1 and V is TRBV18; 11 bases agree with TRBD2. V was clipped by 5 bases and J by 6 bases; unmatched bases: 9. Germline CDR1 reads KGHSH; CDR2 reads LQKENI. CDR3 length equals 16 residues. CDR3 amino acids: CASSRASGRFPNEQFF. The CDR3, as DNA: TGTGCCAGCTCAAGGGCTAGCGGGAGGTTTCCCAATGAGCAGTTCTTC.

This clone was seen a few times. This chain uses TRBV6-5 with TRBJ2-5; maybe TRBD1 (5 bases). The CDR3 is made up of 16 amino acids. Germline V gene lookup returns CDR1 MNHEY and CDR2 SVGAGI. Trimming removed 0 bases at V and 5 bases at J, with 16 bases between. The CDR3 loop is CASSYSHPVRVETQYF. CDR3 DNA: TGTGCCAGCAGTTACTCCCACCCGGTCAGGGTCGAGACCCAGTACTTC.

The V and J genes are TRBV24-1 and TRBJ1-1; 8 nucleotides agree with TRBD1. The CDR3 covers 12 residues. The trim removed 7 bases at V and 10 bases at J, leaving 7 bases unmatched. Per the germline V gene, CDR1 is KGHDR and CDR2 is SFDVKD. CDR3 amino acids: CATRDPGGTAFF. The CDR3 nucleotides read TGTGCCACCAGGGACCCAGGGGGCACAGCTTTCTTT.

V usage is TRBV2 and J usage is TRBJ1-3; possibly TRBD1 for D (5 bases). The CDR3 extends over 16 amino acids. V was clipped by 0 bases and J by 8 bases, with 17 bases between them. Germline V gene data show CDR1 as SNHLY and CDR2 as FYNNEI. CDR3 sequence: CASSEAVLGGKDTIYF. For the CDR3, the DNA is TGTGCCAGCAGTGAAGCTGTTTTGGGGGGAAAGGACACCATATATTTT.

V usage is TRBV27 and J usage is TRBJ2-5; a possible D gene is TRBD2 (6 bases). CDR1 is MNHEY and CDR2 is SMNVEV in the germline V gene (reference sequence). The ends were cut back, 8 bases at V and 3 bases at J, with 10 bases in the middle. CDR3 length equals 12 residues. The CDR3: CASRRGEETQYF. CDR3 DNA sequence: TGTGCCAGCCGGCGGGGCGAAGAGACCCAGTACTTC.

The rearrangement joins TRBV2 to TRBJ1-1; TRBD1 agrees at 7 bases. This CDR3 is 14 amino acids long. V gave up 3 bases and J gave up 3 bases; unmatched junction bases: 4. Germline CDR1 reads SNHLY; CDR2 reads FYNNEI. The CDR3 sequence: CASSEGTGDTEAFF. CDR3 nucleotides: TGTGCCAGCAGTGAGGGTACAGGGGACACTGAAGCTTTCTTT.

The chain recombines TRBV6-5 with TRBJ1-5; TRBD1 is a possible D gene (5 bases). Trimming left V 4 bases short and J 5 bases short, with 9 bases between. Germline values: CDR1 MNHEY, CDR2 SVGAGI. The CDR3 is 13 residues long. CDR3 DNA: TGTGCCAGCAGTTTCGGCAGGGATCAGCCCCAGCATTTT. Translating gives CASSFGRDQPQHF.

The chain couples TRBV7-9 to TRBJ1-6, with D unresolved. CDR3 length equals 12 residues. The V and J ends lost 5 bases and 5 bases respectively, with 4 bases between them. CDR1 and CDR2 from the germline V gene are SEHNR and FQNEAQ (reference sequence). CDR3 sequence: CASSRDNSPLHF. The CDR3 DNA sequence: TGTGCCAGCAGCCGGGATAATTCACCCCTCCACTTT. Full variable domain (outside the CDR3, taken from reference TRBV7-9 and TRBJ1-6): DTGVSQNPRHKITKRGQNVTFRCDPISEHNRLYWYRQTLGQGPEFLTYFQNEAQLEKSRLLSDRFSAERPKGSFSTLEIQRTEQGDSAMYLCASSRDNSPLHFGNGTRLTVT.

The chain combines TRBV28 with TRBJ2-5; D possibly corresponds to TRBD1 (5 bases). This CDR3 is 16 amino acids long. V shed 3 bases and J shed 2 bases, with 16 bases lying between them. The germline V gene has CDR1 MDHEN and CDR2 SYDVKM. The CDR3 here is CASSFSGAGRQETQYF. CDR3 in DNA: TGTGCCAGCAGTTTTTCCGGCGCAGGGCGTCAAGAGACCCAGTACTTC.

The DNA of the CDR3 is TGTGCCTGGAGGGACCTCCCCGGCGGGGAGACCCAGTACTTC. Protein sequence: CAWRDLPGGETQYF. The genes are TRBV30 and TRBJ2-5; maybe TRBD2 (5 bases). The V gene lost 3 bases and the J gene lost 5 bases, with 16 bases spanning the gap. The CDR3 length is 14 residues. Per the germline V gene, CDR1 is GTSNPN and CDR2 is SVGIG (reference sequence).

The chain employs TRBV29-1 and TRBJ2-7; TRBD1 agrees at 9 bases. This CDR3 is built from 13 residues. Unmatched junction bases numbered 12, after V lost 6 bases and J lost 9 bases. Germline values: CDR1 SQVTM, CDR2 ANQGSEA. Here the CDR3 reads CSVVGTGRGRQYF. CDR3 in DNA: TGCAGCGTCGTAGGGACAGGGCGGGGTCGGCAGTACTTC.